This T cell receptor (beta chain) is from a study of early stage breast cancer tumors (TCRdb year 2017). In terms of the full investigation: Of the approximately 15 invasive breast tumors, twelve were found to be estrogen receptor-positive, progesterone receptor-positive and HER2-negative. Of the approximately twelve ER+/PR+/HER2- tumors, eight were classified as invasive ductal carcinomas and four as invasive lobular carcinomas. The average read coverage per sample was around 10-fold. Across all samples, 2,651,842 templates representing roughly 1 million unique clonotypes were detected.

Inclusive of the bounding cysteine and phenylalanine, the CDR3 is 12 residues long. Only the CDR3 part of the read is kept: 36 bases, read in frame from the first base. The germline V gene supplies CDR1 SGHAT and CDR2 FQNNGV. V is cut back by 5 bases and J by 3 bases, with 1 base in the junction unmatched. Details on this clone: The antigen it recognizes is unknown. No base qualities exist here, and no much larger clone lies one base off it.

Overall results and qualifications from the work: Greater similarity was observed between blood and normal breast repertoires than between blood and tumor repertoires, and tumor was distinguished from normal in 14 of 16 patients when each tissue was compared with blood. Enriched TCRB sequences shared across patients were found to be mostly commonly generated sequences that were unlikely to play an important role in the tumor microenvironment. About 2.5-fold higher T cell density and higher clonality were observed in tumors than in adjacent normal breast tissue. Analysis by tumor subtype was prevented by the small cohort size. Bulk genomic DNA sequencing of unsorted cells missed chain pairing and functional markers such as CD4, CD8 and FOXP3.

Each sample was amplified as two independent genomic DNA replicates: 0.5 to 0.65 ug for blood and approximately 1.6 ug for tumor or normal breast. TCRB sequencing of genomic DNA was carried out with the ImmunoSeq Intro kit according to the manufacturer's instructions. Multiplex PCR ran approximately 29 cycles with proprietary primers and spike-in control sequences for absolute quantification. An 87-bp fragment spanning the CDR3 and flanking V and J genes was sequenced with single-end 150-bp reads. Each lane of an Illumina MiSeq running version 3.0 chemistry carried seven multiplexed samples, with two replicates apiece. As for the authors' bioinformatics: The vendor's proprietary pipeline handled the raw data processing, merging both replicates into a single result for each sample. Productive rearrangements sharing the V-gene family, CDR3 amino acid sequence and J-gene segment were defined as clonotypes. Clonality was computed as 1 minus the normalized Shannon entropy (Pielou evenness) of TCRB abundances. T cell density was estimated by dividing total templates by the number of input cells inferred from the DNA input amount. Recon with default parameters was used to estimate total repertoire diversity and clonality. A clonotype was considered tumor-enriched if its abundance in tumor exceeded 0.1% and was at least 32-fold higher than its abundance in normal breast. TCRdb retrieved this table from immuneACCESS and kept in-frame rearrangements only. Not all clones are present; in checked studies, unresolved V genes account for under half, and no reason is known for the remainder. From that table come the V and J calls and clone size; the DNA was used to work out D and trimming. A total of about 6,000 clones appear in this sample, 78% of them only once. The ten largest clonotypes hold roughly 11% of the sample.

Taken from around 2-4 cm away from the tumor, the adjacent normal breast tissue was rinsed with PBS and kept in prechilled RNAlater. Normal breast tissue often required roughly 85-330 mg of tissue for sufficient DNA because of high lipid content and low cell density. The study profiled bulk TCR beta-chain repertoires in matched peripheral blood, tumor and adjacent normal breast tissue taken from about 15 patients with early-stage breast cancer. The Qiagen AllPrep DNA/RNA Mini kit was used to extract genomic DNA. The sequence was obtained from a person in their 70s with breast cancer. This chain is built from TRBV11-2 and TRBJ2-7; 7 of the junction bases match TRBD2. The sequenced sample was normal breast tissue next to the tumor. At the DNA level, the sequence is TGTGCCAGCAGCAGCGGGGACTACGAGCAGTACTTC. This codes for CASSSGDYEQYF. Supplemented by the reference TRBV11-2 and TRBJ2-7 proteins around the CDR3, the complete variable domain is EAGVAQSPRYKIIEKRQSVAFWCNPISGHATLYWYQQILGQGPKLLIQFQNNGVVDDSQLPKDRFSAERLKGVDSTLKIQPAKLEDSAVYLCASSSGDYEQYFGPGTRLTVT.